A single sample gave rise to the 25 T cell receptor beta chains below, sequenced in a study of T cell responses to AZD1222 COVID-19 vaccine. Generated by immunoSEQ multiplex PCR, the TCRdb table keeps only in-frame clones and is missing some. Of about 190,000 clones in the sample, 87% were seen once. The specimen was peripheral blood, collected on day 0 of MenACWY control vaccination. The receptor source for this set is an adult in good health.

As for this clone: At the DNA level, this CDR3 is encoded by other sequences in the same sample as well. This chain uses TRBV6-5 with TRBJ2-7; the match to TRBD1 covers 11 bases. CDR1 and CDR2 (germline): MNHEY, SVGAGI. V gave up 6 bases and J gave up 4 bases; unmatched junction bases: 5. This CDR3 has 14 residues. The CDR3 protein is CASSSGQGAYEQYF. CDR3 sequence (DNA): TGTGCCAGCAGCTCCGGACAGGGGGCGTACGAGCAGTACTTC.

This clone was recorded only once. This rearrangement joins TRBV6-5 to TRBJ2-3; D tentatively reads TRBD1 or TRBD2 (6 bases each). The length of the CDR3 is 12 residues. The V end was cut by 5 bases, the J end by 4 bases, with 7 bases between. The V gene's germline CDR1 is MNHEY and CDR2 SVGAGI. The CDR3 region is CASSRGADTQYF. The CDR3 DNA reads as TGTGCCAGCAGTAGGGGGGCAGATACGCAGTATTTT.

The chain combines TRBV7-6 with TRBJ1-5, with D possibly being TRBD1 (6 bases). V gave up 5 bases and J gave up 3 bases, with 17 bases separating them. The CDR3 has 16 amino acids. Germline CDR1 SGHVS, CDR2 FNYEAQ. The CDR3 DNA reads as TGTGCCAGCAGCCCCAACCGGGACACTGACAATCAGCCCCAGCATTTT. It specifies CASSPNRDTDNQPQHF.

The V gene is TRBV5-1, the J gene TRBJ2-3; 8 nucleotides align to TRBD2. The CDR3 runs to 14 residues. Germline loops: CDR1 SGHRS, CDR2 YFSETQ. V was pared by 7 bases and J by 5 bases, with 9 bases of the junction left unmatched. The DNA for the CDR3 is TGCGCCAGCGGACTAGCAACTCCAGGAGATACGCAGTATTTT. It codes for CASGLATPGDTQYF.

The chain employs TRBV6-2 or TRBV6-3 and TRBJ2-1, with D possibly being TRBD1 (5 bases). Between the trimmed V and J ends, which lost 6 bases and 7 bases, there was a span of 13 bases. CDR3 size: 13 residues. CDR1 is MNHEY, CDR2 SVGEGT, per germline. The CDR3 nucleotides read TGTGCCAGCAGCTCTCAGGGTAATAATGAGCAGTTCTTC. It yields the protein CASSSQGNNEQFF.

The chain uses TRBV27 and TRBJ1-1; weak D call: TRBD1 (5 bases). Germline V gene sequence: CDR1 MNHEY, CDR2 SMNVEV (reference sequence). The CDR3 runs to 14 residues. Between the trimmed V and J ends, which lost 1 base and 1 base, there was a span of 7 bases. CDR3 region: CASSLLGGNTEAFF. The CDR3 DNA follows: TGTGCCAGCAGTTTATTGGGGGGGAACACTGAAGCTTTCTTT.

CDR3 residues: CATSDYGQGYGYTF. Here the CDR3 DNA reads TGTGCCACCAGTGATTACGGACAGGGGTATGGCTACACCTTC. This chain connects TRBV24-1 to TRBJ1-2, with TRBD1 identical over 9 bases. Per the germline V gene, CDR1 is KGHDR and CDR2 is SFDVKD. This CDR3 is 14 amino acids long. Germline trimming cut 2 bases from V and 5 bases from J; bases unmatched to any gene: 2.

The chain has TRBV13 and TRBJ1-2; 8 bases match TRBD1. Germline V gives CDR1 PRHDT, CDR2 FYEKMQ (reference sequence). J gave up 3 bases and V 5 bases, and 2 bases lay outside the gene matches. CDR3 length equals 13 residues. This chain's CDR3 is CASSQDRDYGYTF. The CDR3 nucleotides read TGTGCCAGCAGCCAGGACAGGGACTATGGCTACACCTTC.

The chain employs TRBV19 and TRBJ1-5, with 10 bases fitting TRBD1. The CDR3 loop spans 17 amino acids. V was pared by 5 bases and J by 2 bases, with 9 bases of the junction left unmatched. Germline V lookup: CDR1 LNHDA, CDR2 SQIVND (reference sequence). DNA of the CDR3: TGTGCCAGTAGTTTCTTGACAGGGGGCTTGGGCAATCAGCCCCAGCATTTT. Its protein is CASSFLTGGLGNQPQHF.

This rearrangement joins TRBV12-3 or TRBV12-4 to TRBJ2-2; D unclear. V shed 6 bases and J shed 6 bases, with 8 bases lying between them. This CDR3 contains 12 residues. This chain's CDR3 is CASSERPGELFF. CDR3 coding DNA: TGTGCCAGCAGCGAACGGCCCGGGGAGCTGTTTTTT.

The CDR3 loop reads CASGSGNTEAFF. The CDR3 DNA follows: TGCGCCAGCGGGTCGGGAAACACTGAAGCTTTCTTT. The genes are TRBV5-1 and TRBJ1-1; D not certain. Germline lookup yields CDR1 SGHRS and CDR2 YFSETQ. Trimming shortened V by 7 bases and J by 2 bases, and 9 bases separated the two germline ends. CDR3 length equals 12 residues.

The chain has TRBV15 and TRBJ1-2; tentatively, D is TRBD1 (5 bases). Per the germline V gene, CDR1 is LNHNV and CDR2 is YYDKDF (reference sequence). Trimming took 5 bases from V and 2 from J, leaving 15 bases between them. The CDR3 contains 15 residues. The CDR3 coding sequence is TGTGCCACCAGCGGTGCGGGGGGGATAAACTATGGCTACACCTTC. This gives the protein CATSGAGGINYGYTF.

The V call is TRBV10-3, the J call TRBJ1-1; D gene unclear. CDR1 ENHRY and CDR2 SYGVKD come from the germline V gene. With 2 bases removed from V and 6 bases from J, the gap between germline ends came to 13 bases. The CDR3 totals 14 residues. CDR3 sequence reads: CAISENSLGAEAFF. Here the CDR3 DNA reads TGTGCCATCAGTGAGAATTCCCTGGGCGCTGAAGCTTTCTTT.

This sequence joins TRBV9 and TRBJ2-7; D is perhaps TRBD2 (5 bases). This CDR3 comprises 14 residues. Trimming took off 0 bases at V and 7 bases at J, with 14 bases between the two ends. Per the germline V gene, CDR1 is SGDLS and CDR2 is YYNGEE. CDR3 sequence: CASSVAPGGHEQYF. CDR3 bases: TGTGCCAGCAGCGTAGCCCCCGGAGGTCATGAGCAGTACTTC. The full variable domain, in which reference TRBV9 and TRBJ2-7 provide the parts outside the CDR3, is DSGVTQTPKHLITATGQRVTLRCSPRSGDLSVYWYQQSLDQGLQFLIQYYNGEERAKGNILERFSAQQFPDLHSELNLSSLELGDSALYFCASSVAPGGHEQYFGPGTRLTVT.

The CDR3 reads CASSFGTTYEQYF. The CDR3 DNA reads TGTGCCAGCAGCTTCGGGACTACCTACGAGCAGTACTTC. V and J are TRBV27 and TRBJ2-7; 7 bases agree with TRBD2. The CDR3 totals 13 residues. Per germline, CDR1 MNHEY and CDR2 SMNVEV (reference sequence). V gave up 6 bases and J gave up 2 bases; unmatched junction bases: 4.

The rearrangement links TRBV7-2 to TRBJ2-7; 10 nucleotides match TRBD2. Germline CDR1 SGHTA, CDR2 FQGNSA. There are 14 residues in the CDR3. V dropped 5 bases and J dropped 5; count of bases not matched to a gene: 6. CDR3 residues: CASSPQLAGNEQYF. In DNA form, the CDR3 reads TGTGCCAGCAGCCCCCAACTAGCGGGGAACGAGCAGTACTTC.

A single count supports this clone. V gene TRBV20-1 combines with J gene TRBJ2-5; unclear D gene. CDR3 length equals 13 residues. Trimming removed 3 bases from V and 4 bases from J, with 12 bases in between. CDR1 and CDR2 (germline): DFQATT, SNEGSKA (reference sequence). The CDR3 is CSASPALGETQYF. The CDR3 DNA follows: TGCAGTGCTAGTCCGGCGCTGGGAGAGACCCAGTACTTC.

The genes are TRBV29-1 and TRBJ2-1; TRBD1 is a possible D gene (6 bases). The CDR3 length is 14 residues. V was pared by 2 bases and J by 7 bases, with 15 bases between. Looked up from germline, CDR1 is SQVTM and CDR2 is ANQGSEA. CDR3 sequence: CSVEKGRQGNEQFF. For the CDR3, the DNA is TGCAGCGTTGAAAAGGGGCGCCAGGGGAATGAGCAGTTCTTC.

V usage is TRBV5-6 and J usage is TRBJ2-5; 7 bases are a match to TRBD2. This CDR3 region has 13 residues. CDR1 and CDR2 (germline): SGHDT, YYEEEE. V lost 4 bases to trimming and J lost 1 base; unmatched junction nucleotides: 1. DNA of the CDR3: TGTGCCAGCAGCAGCGGGGCCCAAGAGACCCAGTACTTC. This gives the protein CASSSGAQETQYF.

The V gene is TRBV27, the J gene TRBJ1-1; D unresolved. The length of the CDR3 is 15 residues. Germline V gene data show CDR1 as MNHEY and CDR2 as SMNVEV (reference sequence). Trimming took 0 bases from V and 4 from J, leaving 12 bases between them. Here the CDR3 reads CASSLSGGSSTEAFF. In DNA, the CDR3 is TGTGCCAGCAGTTTATCGGGTGGGTCCAGCACTGAAGCTTTCTTT.

Written as DNA, the CDR3 is TGTGCCAGCAGCTTCGGGACAGCTTCCTATGGCTACACCTTC. Translation gives CASSFGTASYGYTF. The chain uses TRBV25-1 and TRBJ1-2; TRBD1 matches 7 bases. Germline V lookup: CDR1 MGHDK, CDR2 SYGVNS. V shed 6 bases and J 4 bases; nucleotides not matched to a gene: 8. CDR3 length: 14 amino acids.

The gene calls are TRBV4-1 and TRBJ2-5, with 7 bases aligning to TRBD1. CDR3 length: 14 amino acids. The J segment lost 1 base and the V segment lost 2 bases, leaving 1 base of the junction unmatched. Germline V gives CDR1 MGHRA, CDR2 YSYEKL. CDR3 in amino acids: CASSQRDSQETQYF. The CDR3 bases are TGCGCCAGCAGCCAAAGGGACAGCCAAGAGACCCAGTACTTC.

This chain connects TRBV24-1 to TRBJ2-7, with no clear D. Trimming stripped 3 bases from V and 0 bases from J, with 8 bases between. The CDR3 length is 14 residues. Germline V lookup: CDR1 KGHDR, CDR2 SFDVKD. The CDR3 spells CATSDGSFSYEQYF. The CDR3 bases are TGTGCCACCAGTGATGGATCATTCTCCTACGAGCAGTACTTC.

This sequence joins TRBV12-3 or TRBV12-4 and TRBJ2-1; either TRBD1 or TRBD2 may fit D (6 bases each). V lost 6 bases and J lost 6, with 12 bases in between. The CDR3 length is 13 residues. The CDR3 DNA sequence: TGTGCCAGCAGGGGGGGCGGGATCAATGAGCAGTTCTTC. Its translation is CASRGGGINEQFF.

About this clone: Other DNA sequences in the sample encode the same CDR3. The chain links TRBV5-1 to TRBJ1-1, with D hard to call. CDR3 length: 13 residues. CDR1 and CDR2 from the germline V gene are SGHRS and YFSETQ. V was shortened by 0 bases and J by 5 bases, with 8 bases between the two germline ends. This chain's CDR3 is CASSLEGFTEAFF. CDR3 nucleotide sequence: TGCGCCAGCAGCTTGGAAGGGTTTACTGAAGCTTTCTTT. Based on the CDR3 plus reference TRBV5-1 and TRBJ1-1, the full variable domain is KAGVTQTPRYLIKTRGQQVTLSCSPISGHRSVSWYQQTPGQGLQFLFEYFSETQRNKGNFPGRFSGRQFSNSRSEMNVSTLELGDSALYLCASSLEGFTEAFFGQGTRLTVV.